Presented here are 25 T cell receptor beta chains from one specimen sequenced in a study of blood T cell repertoires in COVID-19. The table came from immunoSEQ multiplex PCR; TCRdb's copy has only in-frame clones and leaves some out. The data show some 200,000 clones, with about 79% seen just once and around 1.5% held by the top ten. Sequences were obtained from peripheral blood. These receptors originate from a woman aged 40-49 years who had recovered from COVID-19.

The chain carries TRBV29-1 and TRBJ1-1; D gene ambiguous. The V gene's germline CDR1 is SQVTM and CDR2 ANQGSEA. V was clipped by 6 bases and J by 4 bases, with 12 bases between them. The length of the CDR3 is 12 residues. The CDR3, as DNA: TGCAGCGTGCGGCGGAGCTTCACTGAAGCTTTCTTT. Amino acid sequence: CSVRRSFTEAFF.

V is TRBV5-6 and J is TRBJ1-5; 7 bases agree with TRBD1. CDR1 and CDR2 (germline): SGHDT, YYEEEE. This CDR3 contains 16 residues. The ends lost 4 bases at V and 2 bases at J; junction bases unmatched: 9. CDR3 in DNA: TGTGCCAGCAGCCGGCAGGGGGTATATGGCAATCAGCCCCAGCATTTT. This codes for CASSRQGVYGNQPQHF.

The chain carries TRBV7-3 and TRBJ2-6; D perhaps matches TRBD2 (6 bases). Germline values: CDR1 SGHTA, CDR2 FQGTGA. The V end was cut by 3 bases, the J end by 0 bases, with 15 bases between. The CDR3 contains 18 residues. In DNA form, the CDR3 reads TGTGCCAGCAGCTTTTATGGTAGCGGCAACTCTGGGGCCAACGTCCTGACTTTC. Translated, it gives CASSFYGSGNSGANVLTF.

The chain carries TRBV28 and TRBJ1-1; 7 bases map to TRBD1. The CDR3 runs 14 residues. Germline loops: CDR1 MDHEN, CDR2 SYDVKM. V trimming: 11 bases; J trimming: 2 bases; junction bases outside the gene matches: 11. Here the CDR3 reads CALRTSGGNTEAFF. The CDR3 DNA sequence: TGTGCCCTAAGAACCTCAGGGGGAAACACTGAAGCTTTCTTT.

This sequence joins TRBV7-9 and TRBJ1-1, with 8 positions matching TRBD1. The CDR3 spans 15 residues. In germline, CDR1 is SEHNR, CDR2 FQNEAQ (reference sequence). Trimming at V came to 2 bases and at J to 7 bases, leaving 9 bases not matched to a gene. CDR3 nucleotide sequence: TGTGCCAGCAGCTTAAGGGGACAGGCCTTGGGTGAAGCTTTCTTT. It specifies CASSLRGQALGEAFF.

The V call is TRBV4-1, the J call TRBJ2-1, with 8 bases that match TRBD1. The CDR3 is 16 amino acids. Germline CDR1 and CDR2: MGHRA and YSYEKL. The ends lost 4 bases at V and 8 bases at J; junction bases unmatched: 13. The CDR3 protein is CASSLFGTGFEDEQFF. In DNA, the CDR3 is TGCGCCAGCAGCCTTTTCGGGACAGGTTTCGAAGATGAGCAGTTCTTC.

The chain combines TRBV5-1 with TRBJ1-4; the D gene is possibly TRBD1 (5 bases). The germline V gene has CDR1 SGHRS and CDR2 YFSETQ. The CDR3 covers 16 residues. V was clipped by 0 bases and J by 7 bases, with 16 bases between them. CDR3 in DNA: TGCGCCAGCAGCTTGGATGGCGGGGGGTTAGGTGAAAAACTGTTTTTT. Translated: CASSLDGGGLGEKLFF.

The CDR3 sequence: CASSRANRGMSYGYTF. In DNA form, the CDR3 reads TGCGCCAGCAGCCGTGCGAACAGGGGAATGTCTTATGGCTACACCTTC. V usage is TRBV4-3 and J usage is TRBJ1-2, with 7 bases matching TRBD1. The J segment lost 5 bases and the V segment lost 4 bases, leaving 13 bases of the junction unmatched. Germline CDR1 and CDR2: LGHNA and YSLEER. This CDR3 is 16 amino acids long.

The CDR3 DNA follows: TGTGCCAGCAGCTTATTGGCAGGCTCCTACAATGAGCAGTTCTTC. This gives the protein CASSLLAGSYNEQFF. The gene calls are TRBV7-6 and TRBJ2-1; no definite D call. This CDR3 region has 15 residues. V lost 2 bases, J lost 0 bases, and 8 bases lay in between. The germline gives CDR1 SGHVS, CDR2 FNYEAQ.

This chain links TRBV28 with TRBJ2-1; TRBD1 matches 11 bases. The CDR3 extends over 14 amino acids. The J segment lost 6 bases and the V segment lost 6 bases, leaving 4 bases of the junction unmatched. From germline, CDR1 is MDHEN and CDR2 SYDVKM. The CDR3 reads CASRGGTGGNEQFF. The CDR3 nucleotides read TGTGCCAGCAGGGGAGGGACAGGGGGCAATGAGCAGTTCTTC. The complete variable domain, with remaining parts taken from reference TRBV28 and TRBJ2-1, reads DVKVTQSSRYLVKRTGEKVFLECVQDMDHENMFWYRQDPGLGLRLIYFSYDVKMKEKGDIPEGYSVSREKKERFSLILESASTNQTSMYLCASRGGTGGNEQFFGPGTRLTVL.

V usage is TRBV28 and J usage is TRBJ1-4; 7 bases are shared with TRBD1. The CDR3 runs 14 residues. The germline gives CDR1 MDHEN, CDR2 SYDVKM. V shed 10 bases and J 2 bases; nucleotides not matched to a gene: 7. This chain's CDR3 is CATRQGGTNEKLFF. As DNA, the CDR3 is TGTGCCACACGACAGGGAGGTACTAATGAAAAACTGTTTTTT.

This chain uses TRBV7-2 with TRBJ2-2, with 12 positions matching TRBD1. Trimming took 0 bases from V and 6 from J; bases not matched to a gene: 8. This CDR3 is 18 amino acids long. Germline CDR1 is SGHTA and CDR2 is FQGNSA. This CDR3 reads CASSLAELGTGGSGELFF. The CDR3 DNA reads TGTGCCAGCAGCTTAGCTGAGTTGGGGACAGGGGGCTCCGGGGAGCTGTTTTTT.

The chain has TRBV19 and TRBJ1-2; 10 nucleotides match TRBD1. The ends lost 0 bases at V and 8 bases at J; junction bases unmatched: 6. CDR1 is LNHDA, CDR2 SQIVND, per germline (reference sequence). The CDR3 runs to 15 residues. CDR3: CASSIDSRDRGGYTF. CDR3 nucleotides: TGTGCCAGTAGTATAGATAGTCGGGACAGGGGAGGCTACACCTTC.

The chain has TRBV10-3 and TRBJ1-4; a weak D match, TRBD1 (6 bases). The CDR3 has 15 residues. Germline values: CDR1 ENHRY, CDR2 SYGVKD. The V gene lost 3 bases and the J gene lost 6 bases, with 14 bases spanning the gap. DNA for the CDR3: TGTGCCATCAGTGAAGGGTTGGACAGAGATGAAAAACTGTTTTTT. Its protein product is CAISEGLDRDEKLFF.

The rearrangement joins TRBV9 to TRBJ2-4; the match to TRBD1 covers 7 bases. J lost 1 base, V lost 3 bases, and 4 bases had no gene match. Germline loops: CDR1 SGDLS, CDR2 YYNGEE. This CDR3 region has 15 residues. CDR3 DNA sequence: TGTGCCAGCAGCGAGCAGGGGGAGGCCAAAAACATTCAGTACTTC. The encoded protein is CASSEQGEAKNIQYF. The full variable domain, rest sourced from reference TRBV9 and TRBJ2-4, is DSGVTQTPKHLITATGQRVTLRCSPRSGDLSVYWYQQSLDQGLQFLIQYYNGEERAKGNILERFSAQQFPDLHSELNLSSLELGDSALYFCASSEQGEAKNIQYFGAGTRLSVL.

This clone was seen more than once but under ten times. This chain connects TRBV19 to TRBJ1-5; TRBD1 agrees at 7 bases. Germline-derived CDR1 and CDR2 are LNHDA and SQIVND (reference sequence). The CDR3 covers 13 residues. V shed 6 bases, J shed 7 bases, and the junction held 6 bases outside the gene matches. CDR3 in amino acids: CASSIGQVQPQHF. In DNA, the CDR3 is TGTGCCAGTAGCATCGGACAGGTCCAGCCCCAGCATTTT.

The V gene is TRBV6-5, the J gene TRBJ1-2, with 12 bases identical to TRBD1. V lost 2 bases to trimming and J lost 7 bases; unmatched junction nucleotides: 2. The CDR3 length is 14 residues. CDR1 is MNHEY, CDR2 SVGAGI, per germline. CDR3 sequence (DNA): TGTGCCAGCAGTTACCGGGACAGGGGGCTTGGCTACACCTTC. Protein sequence: CASSYRDRGLGYTF.

The gene calls are TRBV12-3 or TRBV12-4 and TRBJ2-5; 8 positions match TRBD2. The CDR3 runs to 11 residues. The ends lost 8 bases at V and 7 bases at J; junction bases unmatched: 3. The CDR3, as DNA: TGTGCCAGCCGACTAGCGAGGACCCAGTACTTC. Translated, it gives CASRLARTQYF.

This chain joins TRBV29-1 and TRBJ2-1; possible D gene TRBD1, 6 bases. This CDR3 has 13 amino acids. Germline values: CDR1 SQVTM, CDR2 ANQGSEA. The V and J ends lost 7 bases and 9 bases respectively, with 19 bases between them. The CDR3 coding sequence is TGCAGCGGGCAAGAGTGGAGAGGGGGTGAGCAGTTCTTC. Residues: CSGQEWRGGEQFF.

V is TRBV30 and J is TRBJ2-1; D gene ambiguous. Germline V gene lookup returns CDR1 GTSNPN and CDR2 SVGIG (reference sequence). Trimming removed 4 bases from V and 0 bases from J, with 10 bases in between. The CDR3 runs 14 residues. This CDR3 reads CAWTTYPSYNEQFF. CDR3 in DNA: TGTGCCTGGACCACCTACCCCTCCTACAATGAGCAGTTCTTC. Complete variable domain (other parts from reference TRBV30 and TRBJ2-1): SQTIHQWPATLVQPVGSPLSLECTVEGTSNPNLYWYRQAAGRGLQLLFYSVGIGQISSEVPQNLSASRPQDRQFILSSKKLLLSDSGFYLCAWTTYPSYNEQFFGPGTRLTVL.

The chain combines TRBV19 with TRBJ2-5, with 7 bases identical to TRBD1. V dropped 3 bases and J dropped 3; count of bases not matched to a gene: 4. This CDR3 spans 14 amino acids. Per the germline V gene, CDR1 is LNHDA and CDR2 is SQIVND (reference sequence). The CDR3 DNA follows: TGTGCCAGTAGTATGGGGGACAGAGAAGAGACCCAGTACTTC. This codes for CASSMGDREETQYF.

V gene TRBV29-1 combines with J gene TRBJ2-1; 11 bases fit TRBD1. J lost 1 base, V lost 7 bases, and 9 bases had no gene match. From germline, CDR1 is SQVTM and CDR2 ANQGSEA. This CDR3 has 16 residues. The CDR3 loop reads CSAQVWDRGSYNEQFF. CDR3 nucleotides: TGCAGCGCTCAGGTCTGGGACAGGGGGTCCTACAATGAGCAGTTCTTC.

The chain links TRBV28 to TRBJ2-6; maybe TRBD2 (6 bases). This CDR3 has 14 residues. Germline CDR1 and CDR2: MDHEN and SYDVKM. V was cut by 6 bases and J by 3 bases, with 9 bases left in between. The chain's CDR3 is CASSRGGGANVLTF. CDR3 nucleotide sequence: TGTGCCAGCAGCCGGGGAGGTGGGGCCAACGTCCTGACTTTC.

CDR3 DNA sequence: TGTGCCATCAGCACAGGGGCAGGAGCTTTCTTT. It translates to CAISTGAGAFF. The gene calls are TRBV10-3 and TRBJ1-1; 7 nucleotides align to TRBD1. Germline values: CDR1 ENHRY, CDR2 SYGVKD. V was clipped by 6 bases and J by 10 bases; unmatched bases: 5. This CDR3 spans 11 amino acids.

Only one count was recorded for this clone. This rearrangement joins TRBV27 to TRBJ2-1, with 12 bases identical to TRBD2. Germline V gene lookup returns CDR1 MNHEY and CDR2 SMNVEV (reference sequence). The CDR3 spans 15 residues. V shed 5 bases, J shed 7 bases, and the junction held 6 bases outside the gene matches. CDR3 sequence: CASSTLAGGLNEQFF. The CDR3 nucleotides read TGTGCCAGCAGTACCCTAGCGGGGGGGCTGAATGAGCAGTTCTTC.